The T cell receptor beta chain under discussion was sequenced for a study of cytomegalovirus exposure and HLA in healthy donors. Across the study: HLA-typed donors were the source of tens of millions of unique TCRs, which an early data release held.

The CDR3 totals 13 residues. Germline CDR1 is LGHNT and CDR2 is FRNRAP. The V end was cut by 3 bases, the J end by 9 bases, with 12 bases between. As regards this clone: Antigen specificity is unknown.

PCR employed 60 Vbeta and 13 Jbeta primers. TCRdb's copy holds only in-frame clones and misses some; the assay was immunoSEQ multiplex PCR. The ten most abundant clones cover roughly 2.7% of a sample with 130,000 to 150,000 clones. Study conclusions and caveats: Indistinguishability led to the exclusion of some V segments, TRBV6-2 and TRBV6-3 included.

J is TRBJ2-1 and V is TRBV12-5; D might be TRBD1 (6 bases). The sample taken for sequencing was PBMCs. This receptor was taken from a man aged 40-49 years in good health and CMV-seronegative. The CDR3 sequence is CASGLQGFGEQFF. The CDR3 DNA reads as TGTGCTAGTGGTTTACAGGGTTTTGGTGAGCAGTTCTTC. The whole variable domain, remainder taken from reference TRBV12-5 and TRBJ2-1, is DARVTQTPRHKVTEMGQEVTMRCQPILGHNTVFWYRQTMMQGLELLAYFRNRAPLDDSGMPKDRFSAEMPDATLATLKIQPSEPRDSAVYFCASGLQGFGEQFFGPGTRLTVL.